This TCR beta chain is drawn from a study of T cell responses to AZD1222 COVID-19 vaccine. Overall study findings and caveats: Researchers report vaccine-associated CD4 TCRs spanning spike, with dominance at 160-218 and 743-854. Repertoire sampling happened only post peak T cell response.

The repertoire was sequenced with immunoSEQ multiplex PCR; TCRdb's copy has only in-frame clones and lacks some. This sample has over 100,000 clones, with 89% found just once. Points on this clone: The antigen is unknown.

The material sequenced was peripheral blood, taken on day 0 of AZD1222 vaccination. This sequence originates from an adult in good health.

CDR3 sequence (DNA): TGCGCCAGCAGCCAAGAGAGGAATCAGCCCCAGCATTTT. As protein: CASSQERNQPQHF. V usage is TRBV4-3 and J usage is TRBJ1-5; D call uncertain. The germline gives CDR1 LGHNA, CDR2 YSLEER. There are 13 residues in the CDR3. Trimming shortened V by 0 bases and J by 4 bases, and 4 bases separated the two germline ends.